This T cell receptor (beta chain) came from a study of blood T cell repertoires in COVID-19. TCRdb's copy holds only in-frame clones and misses some; the assay was immunoSEQ multiplex PCR. The repertoire includes fewer than 100,000 clones, about 93% of them detected once, and 0.77% sits in the top ten. Germline-derived CDR1 and CDR2 are SGHTA and FQGNSA. V trimming: 3 bases; J trimming: 4 bases; junction bases outside the gene matches: 5. CDR3 length: 14 residues. The origin of this receptor is a woman aged 80 or older with acute or convalescent COVID-19. The specimen was peripheral blood. V is TRBV7-2 and J is TRBJ1-1; 7 bases are shared with TRBD1. DNA for the CDR3: TGTGCCAGCAGCTTCCGACAGGGCCCCACTGAAGCTTTCTTT. Translating it yields CASSFRQGPTEAFF. Full variable domain (outside the CDR3, taken from reference TRBV7-2 and TRBJ1-1): GAGVSQSPSNKVTEKGKDVELRCDPISGHTALYWYRQSLGQGLEFLIYFQGNSAPDKSGLPSDRFSAERTGGSVSTLTIQRTQQEDSAVYLCASSFRQGPTEAFFGQGTRLTVV.